This passage covers 5 T cell receptor beta chains from one sample sequenced in a study of T cells after yellow fever vaccination (dated by TCRdb to the late 2010s). The sample's treatment or condition label is to be understood as: live attenuated yellow fever vaccine strain. The method was 5' RACE. Sequenced on an Illumina HiSeq 2500. The raw public reads went through TCRdb reprocessing: fastp at Q25, MiXCR clone calling, in-frame beta chains kept. Each entry is one CDR3 protein sequence, shown with its most common DNA and genes. Across this sample there are 200,000 or so distinct CDR3 sequences, with roughly 6.3% seen only once. The top ten clones comprise roughly 1% of the sample. Sequences were derived from CD4+ T cells sorted from PBMCs, sampled on the day of the yellow fever booster vaccination. These TCRs come from a man younger than 40 who received the YFV17D yellow fever vaccine.

The chain carries TRBV4-3 and TRBJ2-6; D ambiguous. CDR1 is LGHNA and CDR2 is YSLEER in the germline V gene. The ends were cut back, 4 bases at V and 4 bases at J, with 8 bases in the middle. The CDR3 covers 14 residues. In DNA form, the CDR3 reads TGCGCCAGCAGCCCCTCGTGGGGGGCCAACGTCCTGACTTTC. Protein sequence: CASSPSWGANVLTF.

This clonotype was picked up many times. This rearrangement joins TRBV9 to TRBJ1-2; weak D call: TRBD1 (5 bases). The V and J ends lost 7 bases and 4 bases respectively, with 11 bases between them. The germline V gene has CDR1 SGDLS and CDR2 YYNGEE. The CDR3 has 12 residues. For the CDR3, the DNA is TGTGCCAGCCGGGGGGGGAGCTATGGCTACACCTTC. This gives the protein CASRGGSYGYTF.

This clonotype was detected ten times or more. This chain joins TRBV29-1 and TRBJ2-3; perhaps TRBD2 as D (6 bases). V dropped 7 bases and J dropped 4 bases, with 18 bases sitting between them. The CDR3 covers 14 residues. CDR1 is SQVTM and CDR2 is ANQGSEA in the germline V gene. CDR3 region: CSATKRLEADTQYF. The CDR3 DNA reads TGCAGCGCAACGAAAAGACTAGAGGCAGATACGCAGTATTTT.

This clonotype was detected ten times or more. The CDR3 bases are TGCAGTGCTAGCGGGAGAGCGGACTACGAGCAGTACTTC. It translates to CSASGRADYEQYF. The chain links TRBV20-1 to TRBJ2-7, with D maybe TRBD2 (6 bases). Trimming left V 3 bases short and J 3 bases short, with 12 bases between. The CDR3 is 13 residues long. Germline V gene data show CDR1 as DFQATT and CDR2 as SNEGSKA (reference sequence).

Turning to this clonotype: One end of the junction is discordant with germline, which a read error may explain. The chain combines TRBV2 with TRBJ2-5; 13 bases match TRBD2. The CDR3 is 18 residues long. The germline V gene encodes CDR1 SNHLY and CDR2 FYNNEI. CDR3 residues: CACSFGTSGKEGGETQYF. The CDR3, as DNA: TGTGCCTGCAGTTTTGGGACTAGCGGGAAAGAGGGTGGAGAGACCCAGTACTTC.